This T cell receptor beta chain appears in the sequencing data of a study of blood T cell repertoires in COVID-19. Sequencing was performed with immunoSEQ multiplex PCR; in TCRdb, only in-frame clones are kept and a portion is missing. The data show 230,000 or so clones, with around 88% seen just once and approximately 15% held by the top ten. The CDR3 totals 16 residues. V was clipped by 0 bases and J by 3 bases; unmatched bases: 6. The germline gives CDR1 GTSNPN, CDR2 SVGIG (reference sequence). This TCR was recovered from a woman in her 50s with acute COVID-19. The rearrangement links TRBV30 to TRBJ1-5; TRBD1 agrees at 9 bases. The sequencing input was PBMCs or T cells enriched from blood (not recorded which). CDR3 protein: CAWSVAGTGYNQPQHF. CDR3 bases: TGTGCCTGGAGTGTAGCCGGGACAGGGTACAATCAGCCCCAGCATTTT. Filled out from reference TRBV30 and TRBJ1-5, the complete variable domain reads SQTIHQWPATLVQPVGSPLSLECTVEGTSNPNLYWYRQAAGRGLQLLFYSVGIGQISSEVPQNLSASRPQDRQFILSSKKLLLSDSGFYLCAWSVAGTGYNQPQHFGDGTRLSIL.